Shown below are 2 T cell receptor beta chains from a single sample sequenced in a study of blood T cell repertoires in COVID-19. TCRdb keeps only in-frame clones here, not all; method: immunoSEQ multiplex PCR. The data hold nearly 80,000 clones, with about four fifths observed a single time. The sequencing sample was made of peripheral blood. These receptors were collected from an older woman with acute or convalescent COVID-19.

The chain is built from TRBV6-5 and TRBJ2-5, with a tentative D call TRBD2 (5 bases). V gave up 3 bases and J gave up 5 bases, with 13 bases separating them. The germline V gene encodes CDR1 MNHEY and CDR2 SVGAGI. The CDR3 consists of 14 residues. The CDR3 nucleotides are TGTGCCAGCAGTTATACGCCTTCGGGGGAGACCCAGTACTTC. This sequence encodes CASSYTPSGETQYF.

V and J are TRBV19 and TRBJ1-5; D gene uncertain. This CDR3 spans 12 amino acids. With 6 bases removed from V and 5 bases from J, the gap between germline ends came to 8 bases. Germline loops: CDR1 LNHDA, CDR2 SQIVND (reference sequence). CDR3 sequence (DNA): TGTGCCAGTAGGGGTGACTATCAGCCCCAGCATTTT. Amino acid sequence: CASRGDYQPQHF.